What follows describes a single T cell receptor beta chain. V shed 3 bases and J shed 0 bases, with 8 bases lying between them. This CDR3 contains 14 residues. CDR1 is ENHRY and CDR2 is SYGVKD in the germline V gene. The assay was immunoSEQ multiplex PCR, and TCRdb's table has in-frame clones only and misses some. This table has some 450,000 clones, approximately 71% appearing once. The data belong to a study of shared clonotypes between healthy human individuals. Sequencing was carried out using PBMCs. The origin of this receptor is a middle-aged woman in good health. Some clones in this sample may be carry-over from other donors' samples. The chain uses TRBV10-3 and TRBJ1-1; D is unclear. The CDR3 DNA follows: TGTGCCATCAGTGACGAGGCGCTGAACACTGAAGCTTTCTTT. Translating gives CAISDEALNTEAFF.